This T cell receptor beta chain stems from a study of shared clonotypes between healthy human individuals. Study details: Sampling drew on donors who were a couple of women and a few men aged 18 to 49. Three plates were used per donor for CD4 naive, three for CD4 memory, two for CD8 naive and one for CD8 memory.

TCRdb's copy holds only in-frame clones and misses some; the assay was immunoSEQ multiplex PCR. The sample carries about 1,500,000 clones, around 95% recorded once. The CDR3 consists of 13 residues. Trimming removed 8 bases at V and 7 bases at J, with 14 bases between. From germline, CDR1 is KGHSH and CDR2 LQKENI. The chain links TRBV18 to TRBJ1-4, with D perhaps TRBD1 (5 bases). The specimen was naive CD4+ T cells sorted from blood. Subset specified: CD45RA+ positively selected. This receptor was obtained from a man aged 30 to 45 in good health. Here the CDR3 reads CASQTGAGEKLFF. DNA for the CDR3: TGTGCCAGCCAAACAGGTGCGGGTGAAAAACTGTTTTTT.